This T cell receptor beta chain came from a study of blood T cell repertoires in COVID-19. Study overall: In each case, the material was cDNA or gDNA derived from T cells, B-cell-depleted T cells, or PBMCs.

Produced via immunoSEQ multiplex PCR; TCRdb's table is partial and in-frame only. This table holds a few hundred thousand clones, 85% to 90% found once. Participants were aged about 18 to 100 years from about 25 US areas. Participant-given clinical history determined each cohort assignment. V lost 5 bases, J lost 3 bases, and 13 bases lay in between. Germline lookup yields CDR1 MDHEN and CDR2 SYDVKM. CDR3 length: 14 residues. The source is a man aged 30 to 39 who had recovered from COVID-19. The sample taken for sequencing was PBMCs or T cells enriched from blood (not recorded which). This chain joins TRBV28 and TRBJ1-2, with a weak D call TRBD1 (6 bases). For the CDR3, the DNA is TGTGCCAGCAGTCTCCGGACAGAATACTATGGCTACACCTTC. Translated, it gives CASSLRTEYYGYTF.